The rows below give T cell receptor beta chains drawn from one sample of a study of memory CD4+ T cells and cytomegalovirus serostatus. Measured with immunoSEQ multiplex PCR; TCRdb has only the in-frame clones, and not every one. The sample has some 50,000 clones; 60% to 80% are singletons. Sample: memory CD4+ T cells from blood. These receptors came from an adult in good health and CMV-seropositive. The CDR3 runs from the conserved cysteine through the conserved F or W. D genes are given only for firm matches. Clone size, where shown, is once, few, many, or a class for clones that have expanded.

d_call clone_size j_call v_call cdr3_aa cdr3_nt
. . TRBJ2-7 TRBV28 CASGLMKLGNEQYF TGTGCCAGCGGTTTAATGAAATTGGGGAACGAGCAGTACTTC
. . TRBJ1-2 TRBV6-5 CASSYGGIHYGYTF TGTGCCAGCAGTTACGGGGGGATCCACTATGGCTACACCTTC
. . TRBJ2-1 TRBV29-1 CSVRELRDNEQFF TGCAGCGTTAGGGAGTTAAGGGACAATGAGCAGTTCTTC
TRBD1 . TRBJ2-3 TRBV10-3 CAISEDRGGTQYF TGTGCCATCAGTGAGGACAGGGGAGGTACGCAGTATTTT
. . TRBJ2-3 TRBV7-2 CASSSPTGRTDTQYF TGTGCCAGCAGCTCCCCGACAGGCCGCACAGATACGCAGTATTTT
TRBD1 . TRBJ2-4 TRBV19 CASMTGDLAKNIQYF TGTGCCAGCATGACAGGGGACTTAGCCAAAAACATTCAGTACTTC
TRBD2 . TRBJ2-5 TRBV2 CASSGSTSGGQETQYF TGTGCCAGCAGTGGCTCGACTAGCGGGGGACAAGAGACCCAGTACTTC
. . TRBJ2-2 TRBV12-5 CASGLGPQGQVNTGELFF TGTGCTAGTGGTTTGGGACCCCAGGGGCAAGTGAACACCGGGGAGCTGTTTTTT
. . TRBJ1-3 TRBV4-3 CASSQAYTGRGNTIYF TGCGCCAGCAGCCAGGCTTACACTGGGCGCGGAAACACCATATATTTT
TRBD1 . TRBJ1-2 TRBV4-1 CASSQDRINYGYTF TGCGCCAGCAGCCAGGACAGGATAAACTATGGCTACACCTTC
. . TRBJ2-1 TRBV7-2 CASSLEGTNNEQFF TGTGCCAGCAGCTTAGAGGGCACCAACAATGAGCAGTTCTTC
. few TRBJ2-1 TRBV10-3 CAISESGNEQFF TGTGCCATCAGTGAGTCTGGCAATGAGCAGTTCTTC
. . TRBJ2-7 TRBV28 CASSDTYEQYF TGTGCCAGCAGTGACACCTACGAGCAGTACTTC
. . TRBJ1-6 TRBV27 CASSPNWARYGSYNSPLHF TGTGCCAGCAGTCCTAACTGGGCCCGTTATGGCTCCTATAATTCACCCCTCCACTTT
. . TRBJ1-1 TRBV5-1 CASSLPDTLEAFF TGCGCCAGCAGCTTGCCCGACACCCTTGAAGCTTTCTTT
TRBD1 . TRBJ2-3 TRBV28 CASARTGDTDTQYF TGTGCCAGCGCCAGGACAGGGGACACAGATACGCAGTATTTT
. . TRBJ1-4 TRBV4-1 CASSHPPRDTNYATNEKLFF TGCGCCAGCAGCCACCCGCCTCGGGACACCAATTACGCAACTAATGAAAAACTGTTTTTT
. . TRBJ2-2 TRBV10-3 CAISESYTGELFF TGTGCCATCAGTGAGTCCTACACCGGGGAGCTGTTTTTT
. . TRBJ1-1 TRBV5-4 CASSLVFTGRGTEAFF TGTGCCAGCAGCTTGGTATTTACAGGGAGGGGCACTGAAGCTTTCTTT
TRBD1 . TRBJ2-7 TRBV5-1 CASSGRQGQEQYF TGCGCCAGCAGCGGCCGACAGGGGCAGGAGCAGTACTTC
. . TRBJ2-1 TRBV5-1 CASSRTDNEQFF TGCGCCAGCAGCCGGACGGACAATGAGCAGTTCTTC
. . TRBJ1-1 TRBV7-3 CAATTDWTEAFF TGTGCCGCAACGACCGACTGGACTGAAGCTTTCTTT
TRBD2 . TRBJ2-7 TRBV4-2 CASSQEAGETSYEQYF TGTGCCAGCAGCCAGGAAGCGGGGGAAACCTCCTACGAGCAGTACTTC
. once TRBJ1-1 TRBV7-3 CASSLIPGETEAFF TGTGCCAGCAGCTTAATCCCCGGGGAAACTGAAGCTTTCTTT
. few TRBJ2-7 TRBV6-5 CASSFGGSSYEQYF TGTGCCAGCAGTTTTGGGGGTAGCTCCTACGAGCAGTACTTC
TRBD2 few TRBJ2-1 TRBV5-1 CASNGLAYNEQFF TGCGCCAGCAACGGACTAGCGTATAATGAGCAGTTCTTC
TRBD1 . TRBJ2-2 TRBV18 CASSPTTGGTGELFF TGTGCCAGCTCACCTACGACAGGGGGCACCGGGGAGCTGTTTTTT
. . TRBJ1-5 TRBV10-3 CAISESLGGQPQHF TGTGCCATCAGTGAGTCGTTGGGAGGACAGCCCCAGCATTTT
TRBD1 . TRBJ2-1 TRBV18 CASSHRDRAYNEQFF TGTGCCAGCTCACACCGGGACAGGGCTTACAATGAGCAGTTCTTC
TRBD1 . TRBJ1-2 TRBV5-6 CASSFGDSRLGYGYTF TGTGCCAGCAGCTTCGGGGACAGCCGGTTGGGCTATGGCTACACCTTC
. . TRBJ1-2 TRBV7-2 CASSSRVPAGGYTF TGTGCCAGCAGCTCCCGGGTTCCCGCGGGGGGCTACACCTTC
TRBD2 . TRBJ2-3 TRBV30 CAFRGGGSTDTQYF TGTGCCTTTCGCGGGGGGGGGAGCACAGATACGCAGTATTTT
. few TRBJ1-5 TRBV11-2 CASSVQGGQPQHF TGTGCCAGCAGCGTCCAGGGAGGTCAGCCCCAGCATTTT
TRBD2 . TRBJ2-3 TRBV2 CASTTSGNTDTQYF TGTGCCAGCACGACTAGCGGCAACACAGATACGCAGTATTTT
. . TRBJ2-5 TRBV7-3 CASSASGETQYF TGTGCCAGCAGCGCGAGCGGGGAGACCCAGTACTTC
. . TRBJ1-3 TRBV28 CASPPPGGSRLPGNTTYF TGTGCCAGCCCTCCCCCGGGGGGTAGTAGGTTGCCCGGAAACACCACATATTTT
TRBD1 . TRBJ2-3 TRBV29-1 CSADRANTQYF TGCAGCGCCGACAGGGCCAATACGCAGTATTTT
. . TRBJ2-1 TRBV7-8 CASSSGGTGNNEQFF TGTGCCAGCAGCTCGGGGGGGACAGGGAACAATGAGCAGTTCTTC
. . TRBJ1-5 TRBV2 CASSGREGVTLSNQPQHF TGTGCCAGCAGTGGCCGGGAGGGTGTGACTCTTAGCAATCAGCCCCAGCATTTT
. . TRBJ1-2 TRBV7-2 CASSLSEIFNGYTF TGTGCCAGCAGCTTATCAGAGATTTTCAATGGCTACACCTTC
. . TRBJ1-2 TRBV6-1 CASSEAGPNYGYTF TGTGCCAGCAGTGAAGCGGGGCCGAACTATGGCTACACCTTC
TRBD2 . TRBJ2-3 TRBV19 CASSNQRGGPDTQYF TGTGCCAGTAGTAACCAGCGGGGGGGCCCAGATACGCAGTATTTT